A selection of T cell receptor beta chains follows, all from one sample in a study of T cell repertoires in cytomegalovirus infection. MiXCR, run by TCRdb on the reads, gives a single entry per CDR3 protein. There are around 530,000 distinct CDR3 sequences in the sample; 26% occur only once, and over 10% lies in the top ten. The sequencing input was PBMCs. The receptor source for this set is a human donor in good health (CMV status not recorded). Some clones in this sample may be carry-over from other donors' samples. Each CDR3 is given with its conserved first and last residue. A D gene is named only where the DNA matches it firmly. Clone size is not always given. Where it is, it says once, few, many or a class for expanded clones.

v_gene	j_gene	d_gene	abundance	CDR3nt	CDR3aa
TRBV6-2/TRBV6-3	TRBJ2-5	-	-	TGTGCCAGCAGTTCGGTGGGACTCGACCAAGAGACCCAGTACTTC	CASSSVGLDQETQYF
TRBV29-1	TRBJ1-5	-	few	TGCAGCGTGACGGGGGGAGGGGGCAATCAGCCCCAGCATTTT	CSVTGGGGNQPQHF
TRBV12-5	TRBJ2-5	TRBD2	many	TGTGCTAGTGGTTTGGTACTAGCGGGAGCGGTGGAGACCCAGTACTTC	CASGLVLAGAVETQYF
TRBV7-2	TRBJ2-5	-	many	TGTGCCAGCAGCTCTAATTATTATAGGCTAGAGACCCAGTACTTC	CASSSNYYRLETQYF
TRBV12-3/TRBV12-4	TRBJ2-7	TRBD2	many	TGTGCCAGCAGAGGACTAGCGGGAGTGGGGGAGCAGTACTTC	CASRGLAGVGEQYF
TRBV6-2/TRBV6-3	TRBJ2-5	TRBD2	few	TGTGCCAGCAGTTACAGCGGGAAACAGACCCAGTACTTC	CASSYSGKQTQYF
TRBV7-2	TRBJ1-1	-	many	TGTGCCAGCAGCTCTAGTGGGACGACTGAAGCTTTCTTT	CASSSSGTTEAFF
TRBV29-1	TRBJ1-5	-	few	TGCAGCGTCAGGGCCGGGGGAAATCAGCCCCAGCATTTT	CSVRAGGNQPQHF
TRBV12-3/TRBV12-4	TRBJ2-1	TRBD2	-	TGTGCCAGCAGTTTACGGCGGGAGGACAATGAGCAGTTCTTC	CASSLRREDNEQFF
TRBV5-1	TRBJ2-1	TRBD2	-	TGCGCCAGCAGCTACACTAGCGGGAGGGCCGATGAGCAGTTCTTC	CASSYTSGRADEQFF
TRBV28	TRBJ2-4	TRBD1	-	TGTGCCAGCAGTTCAGGGGGCCCTCAGTACTTC	CASSSGGPQYF
TRBV7-8	TRBJ1-3	TRBD1	many	TGTGCCAGCAGCTTGGACAGGTTCTCTGGAAACACCATATATTTT	CASSLDRFSGNTIYF
TRBV7-2	TRBJ2-7	-	few	TGTGCCAGCAGTTATGGAGGGGACAAGGCCAAGCAGTACTTC	CASSYGGDKAKQYF
TRBV6-1	TRBJ1-5	-	few	TGTGCCAGCCGGACTGATAGCAATCAGCCCCAGCATTTT	CASRTDSNQPQHF
TRBV20-1	TRBJ1-2	-	-	TGCAGTGCTACCGTCCCGGGACGTCGATATGGCTACACCTTC	CSATVPGRRYGYTF
TRBV2	TRBJ2-2	-	-	TGTGCCAGCAGGGCGGACGCGAACACCGGGGAGCTGTTTTTT	CASRADANTGELFF
TRBV12-3/TRBV12-4	TRBJ1-1	-	-	TGTGCCAGCAGTTTAGGGCCCTCAAGGGCTTTCTTT	CASSLGPSRAFF
TRBV7-2	TRBJ1-2	-	-	TGTGCCAGCAGCGTTCGGACAGACCTCTATGGCTACACCTTC	CASSVRTDLYGYTF
TRBV12-3/TRBV12-4	TRBJ2-1	TRBD2	-	TGTGCCAGCAGTCACAGCGGGAGCGGTATGTTCTTC	CASSHSGSGMFF
TRBV6-5	TRBJ2-2	TRBD2	-	TGTGCCAGCAGCAGGACTAGCGGGAGGGCCGGGACCGGGGAGCTGTTTTTT	CASSRTSGRAGTGELFF
TRBV12-5	TRBJ2-4	TRBD2	-	TGTGCTAGTGGTCAGCCGGGACTAGCGGGATGGGGAAACATTCAGTACTTC	CASGQPGLAGWGNIQYF
TRBV12-3/TRBV12-4	TRBJ1-1	-	-	TGTGCCAGCAGTTTCGGGCAGGGCGGGAACACTGAAGCTTTCTTT	CASSFGQGGNTEAFF
TRBV7-2	TRBJ1-1	-	many	TGTGCCAGCAGCTACGGACCGGGCCTGAACACTGAAGCTTTCTTT	CASSYGPGLNTEAFF
TRBV27	TRBJ2-3	TRBD1	few	TGTGCCAGCAACAGACTCAGAAGGGGGCCCTCCCCAGATACGCAGTATTTT	CASNRLRRGPSPDTQYF
TRBV20-1	TRBJ1-5	-	few	TGCAGTGCTAGAAGAGGACAGCACAATCAGCCCCAGCATTTT	CSARRGQHNQPQHF
TRBV6-5	TRBJ1-4	TRBD1	many	TGTGCCAGCAGTTACCGACAGGGGCTTGAAAAACTGTTTTTT	CASSYRQGLEKLFF
TRBV5-6	TRBJ2-1	TRBD2	few	TGTGCCAGCAAGGGGACTAGCGGGAGTTATGATGAGCAGTTCTTC	CASKGTSGSYDEQFF
TRBV20-1	TRBJ1-5	-	-	TGCAGTGCTAGGATAGCAGGGCCGGCGGGGCAGCCCCAGCATTTT	CSARIAGPAGQPQHF
TRBV11-3	TRBJ2-1	TRBD1	-	TGTGCCAGCAGCTTGGTCAGAGGTGTAGGGACAGGGGACAATGAGCAGTTCTTC	CASSLVRGVGTGDNEQFF
TRBV7-9	TRBJ2-7	TRBD2	few	TGTGCCAGCACCCTTAGCGGGGTCTACGAGCAGTACTTC	CASTLSGVYEQYF
TRBV4-1	TRBJ1-5	-	-	TGCGCCAGCAGCCAGGGGACTCCCGATCAGCCCCAGCATTTT	CASSQGTPDQPQHF
TRBV7-2	TRBJ2-2	TRBD2	-	TGTGCCAGCAGCTTACCAAGCGGGAGCCCATCCACCGGGGAGCTGTTTTTT	CASSLPSGSPSTGELFF
TRBV7-2	TRBJ1-3	-	many	TGTGCCAGCAGCCCAAATGGCCCAAGGAGCTCTGGAAACACCATATATTTT	CASSPNGPRSSGNTIYF
TRBV12-3/TRBV12-4	TRBJ1-5	TRBD1	many	TGTGCCAGCAACGGACAGGGGGATCAGCCCCAGCATTTT	CASNGQGDQPQHF
TRBV4-3	TRBJ2-7	TRBD2	-	TGCGCCAGCAGCCAAGAAATTACTAGCGGGAGCCCCTACGAGCAGTACTTC	CASSQEITSGSPYEQYF
TRBV10-3	TRBJ2-1	TRBD1	-	TGTGCCATCAGGGGACAGGGTTCCTACAATGAGCAGTTCTTC	CAIRGQGSYNEQFF
TRBV24-1	TRBJ1-1	-	-	TGTGCCACCAGTGACCCCCGGCAGGGAGTTACTGAAGCTTTCTTT	CATSDPRQGVTEAFF
TRBV6-1	TRBJ2-7	TRBD1	few	TGTGCCAGCAGTGCGGACAGGCCCTACGAGCAGTACTTC	CASSADRPYEQYF
TRBV2	TRBJ1-1	TRBD1	-	TGTGCCAGCAGCGATCAGGGGGTTAGAGCTTTCTTT	CASSDQGVRAFF
TRBV27	TRBJ1-6	TRBD1	few	TGTGCCAGCAGTTCCCCAGGGGGCTGGTCACCCCTCCACTTT	CASSSPGGWSPLHF
TRBV24-1	TRBJ1-2	-	few	TGTGCCACCAGTGATTTGAACGGGGGCGCCGATGGCTACACCTTC	CATSDLNGGADGYTF
TRBV2	TRBJ1-1	-	-	TGTGCCAGCAGTGCGACCTTCCACACTGAAGCTTTCTTT	CASSATFHTEAFF
TRBV7-9	TRBJ2-7	-	many	TGTGCCAGCAGCTACGGGTATCGCGAGCAGTACTTC	CASSYGYREQYF
TRBV20-1	TRBJ2-3	-	-	TGCAGTGCTAGTCCTAGACAGAGCACAGATACGCAGTATTTT	CSASPRQSTDTQYF
TRBV19	TRBJ1-2	-	-	TGTGCCAGTAGTAGACCGGGACAAGAAAACTATGGCTACACCTTC	CASSRPGQENYGYTF
TRBV19	TRBJ1-1	-	once	TGTGCCAGTAGTACCCCCGTCGATATGAACACTGAAGCTTTCTTT	CASSTPVDMNTEAFF
TRBV19	TRBJ1-4	TRBD1	few	TGTGCCAGTAGTCCCGGACAGGGTGGAAAACTGTTTTTT	CASSPGQGGKLFF
TRBV28	TRBJ1-6	TRBD1	few	TGTGCCAGCAGCTTGGGGGACAGGGACGATTCACCCCTCCACTTT	CASSLGDRDDSPLHF
TRBV2	TRBJ1-6	-	few	TGTGCCAGCAGTGACGACAGGACCTATAATTCACCCCTCCACTTT	CASSDDRTYNSPLHF
TRBV7-6	TRBJ2-2	TRBD2	-	TGTGCCAGCAGCTTAGACTCTAGCGGGAGACATGACACCGGGGAGCTGTTTTTT	CASSLDSSGRHDTGELFF
TRBV7-2	TRBJ1-5	-	once	TGTGCCAGCAGCTTCGCCAGGGGCAATCAGCCCCAGCATTTT	CASSFARGNQPQHF
TRBV7-2	TRBJ1-3	-	many	TGTGCCAGCAGCTTAGAAGGGACTGGAAACACCATATATTTT	CASSLEGTGNTIYF
TRBV19	TRBJ2-7	TRBD2	few	TGTGCCAGTAGTATATCTTTGCGGGAGCGACCCTACGAGCAGTACTTC	CASSISLRERPYEQYF
TRBV4-3	TRBJ2-2	TRBD1	-	TGCGCCAGCACTCGGACAGGGGGCACCGGGGAGCTGTTTTTT	CASTRTGGTGELFF
TRBV4-3	TRBJ2-1	-	few	TGCGCCAGCAGCCAAGATATCTCCTACAATGAGCAGTTCTTC	CASSQDISYNEQFF
TRBV6-6	TRBJ2-2	-	-	TGTGCCAGCAATTCCGACAGATACACCGGGGAGCTGTTTTTT	CASNSDRYTGELFF
TRBV12-3/TRBV12-4	TRBJ2-7	-	few	TGTGCCAGCAGTCCCCCGCCGCCTCTAGTGGGGCAGTACTTC	CASSPPPPLVGQYF
TRBV5-6	TRBJ2-4	TRBD1	-	TGTGCCAGCAGCTCCACCGGGACAGGGCTCGGAAACATTCAGTACTTC	CASSSTGTGLGNIQYF
TRBV6-2/TRBV6-3	TRBJ1-5	-	-	TGTGCCAGCAGTACCAGATACAATCAGCCCCAGCATTTT	CASSTRYNQPQHF